Included here is one T cell receptor beta chain sequence, with context. The antigen remains undetermined. Treatment: some 20 received Ad26.COV2.S at low or high dose, single or two shots; about 5 received placebo; per-sample allocation not given. All samples were drawn on day 63, counting from the first vaccine or placebo injection. Expression of Wuhan-strain SARS-CoV-2 spike came from the Ad26 vector that formed the vaccine. Libraries were prepared by immunoSEQ multiplex PCR; TCRdb keeps only in-frame clonotypes and omits some of them. Here the sample spans over 400,000 clones, roughly 89% being singletons. This specimen comes from a study of Ad26.COV2.S vaccination and SARS-CoV-2 variants. Study-level background: Doses of Ad26.COV2.S were injected into muscle once or twice, 56 days apart.

Notes on the study in general: Placebo recipients and vaccine recipients were similar in non-spike TCR breadth. Considerable breadth of spike-specific CD8+ and CD4+ T cell responses has reportedly been documented following vaccination.

V gave up 4 bases and J gave up 1 base, with 28 bases separating them. The CDR3 is 20 residues long. CDR1 is MDHEN, CDR2 SYDVKM, per germline. This receptor was obtained from a person aged 18 to 59 who received the Ad26.COV2.S COVID-19 vaccine or a placebo. Sequencing was performed on peripheral blood, taken in a trial of Ad26.COV2.S vaccine versus placebo. This chain connects TRBV28 to TRBJ1-1, with a tentative D call TRBD1 (6 bases). The CDR3 DNA reads TGTGCCAGCAGTTCGGGGGCCGGCTTCGACAGGCTAAAGCAGAACACTGAAGCTTTCTTT. Translating gives CASSSGAGFDRLKQNTEAFF.